The 24 T cell receptor beta chains given below trace back to one sample, sequenced in a study of blood T cell repertoires in COVID-19. Sequenced by immunoSEQ multiplex PCR; TCRdb stores in-frame clones only, minus some. This sample has about 260,000 clones, with roughly 90% found just once. Sequencing input: peripheral blood. Receptor source: a human donor in a cohort sampled during active COVID-19.

The rearrangement uses TRBV5-8 and TRBJ2-1; TRBD1 might be the D (5 bases). CDR1 SGHTS and CDR2 YDEGEE come from the germline V gene. Deletions cut 2 bases from V and 2 bases from J, with 11 bases between. CDR3 length equals 15 residues. CDR3 coding DNA: TGTGCCAGCAGCTTAGGCCAGGGAACCTACAATGAGCAGTTCTTC. This sequence encodes CASSLGQGTYNEQFF.

This clone was observed a single time. The CDR3 DNA sequence: TGTGCCAGCAGCCTCAGTTATCTAGCCACCGGGGAGCTGTTTTTT. Residues: CASSLSYLATGELFF. The chain is built from TRBV14 and TRBJ2-2; possibly TRBD2 for D (5 bases). V shed 4 bases and J shed 4 bases, with 13 bases lying between them. The germline V gene encodes CDR1 SGHDN and CDR2 FVKESK. The CDR3 loop spans 15 amino acids.

This clone was found a few times. This chain connects TRBV30 to TRBJ1-6, with D tentatively TRBD1 (5 bases). The CDR3 is 12 residues long. Per the germline V gene, CDR1 is GTSNPN and CDR2 is SVGIG (reference sequence). V was trimmed by 7 bases and J by 10 bases, leaving 14 bases between them. CDR3 in amino acids: CAFGQAGSPLHF. In nucleotides, the CDR3 is TGTGCCTTTGGACAAGCCGGGTCACCCCTCCACTTT.

The V call is TRBV11-3, the J call TRBJ2-3; 12 nucleotides align to TRBD2. V shed 5 bases and J 3 bases; nucleotides not matched to a gene: 9. This CDR3 is 17 amino acids long. The V gene's germline CDR1 is SGHNT and CDR2 YENEEA. The CDR3 loop is CASSPLAGGPVTDTQYF. The CDR3 nucleotides are TGTGCCAGCAGCCCCCTAGCGGGAGGGCCGGTGACAGATACGCAGTATTTT.

V gene TRBV30 combines with J gene TRBJ1-1; D gene unclear. The CDR3 sequence is 12 residues long. Per germline, CDR1 GTSNPN and CDR2 SVGIG (reference sequence). Trimming took off 6 bases at V and 3 bases at J, with 11 bases between the two ends. The DNA of the CDR3 is TGTGCCTGTCAGCGTGGCGACACTGAAGCTTTCTTT. Protein product: CACQRGDTEAFF.

The chain joins TRBV30 to TRBJ1-2; D gene unclear. Germline V CDR1 and CDR2: GTSNPN, SVGIG (reference sequence). This CDR3 region has 13 residues. The ends were cut back, 2 bases at V and 8 bases at J, with 15 bases in the middle. CDR3 coding DNA: TGTGCCTGGAGTCCCACGGGTCAGTCCGGCTACACCTTC. Protein: CAWSPTGQSGYTF.

The rearrangement links TRBV5-8 to TRBJ2-5; 15 bases align to TRBD2. Germline V lookup: CDR1 SGHTS, CDR2 YDEGEE. V was clipped by 4 bases and J by 0 bases; unmatched bases: 7. This CDR3 is built from 18 residues. The CDR3 DNA follows: TGTGCCAGCAGCACCGGGACTAGCGGGGGGTTGTACCAAGAGACCCAGTACTTC. This sequence encodes CASSTGTSGGLYQETQYF. Full variable domain (outside the CDR3, taken from reference TRBV5-8 and TRBJ2-5): EAGVTQSPTHLIKTRGQQATLRCSPISGHTSVYWYQQALGLGLQFLLWYDEGEERNRGNFPPRFSGRQFPNYSSELNVNALELEDSALYLCASSTGTSGGLYQETQYFGPGTRLLVL.

The V and J genes are TRBV19 and TRBJ2-7; D is possibly TRBD1 (5 bases). The germline V and J ends were trimmed by 3 bases and 0 bases, with 9 bases remaining between them. In germline, CDR1 is LNHDA, CDR2 SQIVND (reference sequence). This CDR3 has 14 amino acids. The CDR3 bases are TGTGCCAGTAGTATTGGGGCGGACTCCTACGAGCAGTACTTC. Protein: CASSIGADSYEQYF. The full variable domain, rest sourced from reference TRBV19 and TRBJ2-7, is DGGITQSPKYLFRKEGQNVTLSCEQNLNHDAMYWYRQDPGQGLRLIYYSQIVNDFQKGDIAEGYSVSREKKESFPLTVTSAQKNPTAFYLCASSIGADSYEQYFGPGTRLTVT.

As regards this clone: Compared with germline, one end of the junction differs, possibly owing to a read error. This chain joins TRBV7-7 and TRBJ2-3; 10 nucleotides match TRBD1. This CDR3 spans 15 amino acids. Germline V gene lookup returns CDR1 SSHAT and CDR2 FNYEAQ (reference sequence). The DNA for the CDR3 is TGTGCTAGCAGCACCGGGACAGGGGATCCCGATACGCAGTATTTT. Its translation: CASSTGTGDPDTQYF.

V and J are TRBV30 and TRBJ2-7; TRBD1 matches at 9 bases. Germline V CDR1 and CDR2: GTSNPN, SVGIG (reference sequence). CDR3 length: 14 residues. Trimming at V came to 1 base and at J to 6 bases, leaving 7 bases not matched to a gene. CDR3 protein: CAWSALPDRGEQYF. CDR3 DNA sequence: TGTGCCTGGAGTGCCCTACCGGACAGGGGCGAGCAGTACTTC.

The chain recombines TRBV2 with TRBJ2-7, with D perhaps matching TRBD1 (6 bases). V was clipped by 4 bases and J by 1 base, with 17 bases between them. Germline assignment: CDR1 SNHLY and CDR2 FYNNEI. The CDR3 covers 16 residues. The CDR3 region is CASSGAAGTTSYEQYF. DNA for the CDR3: TGTGCCAGCAGTGGCGCCGCCGGGACAACATCCTACGAGCAGTACTTC.

This clone was seen a few times. The V gene is TRBV7-2, the J gene TRBJ2-1, with TRBD2 matching over 9 bases. Germline CDR1 is SGHTA and CDR2 is FQGNSA. The length of the CDR3 is 17 residues. With 1 base clipped from V and 5 bases from J, the junction kept 9 bases outside the gene matches. CDR3 residues: CASSLGVLAGKDNEQFF. CDR3 sequence (DNA): TGTGCCAGCAGCTTAGGAGTACTAGCGGGTAAAGACAATGAGCAGTTCTTC.

The CDR3: CASSFGGNYSTDTQYF. The CDR3 region has the DNA TGTGCCAGCAGTTTCGGCGGCAACTATAGCACAGATACGCAGTATTTT. This sequence joins TRBV28 and TRBJ2-3; D is undetermined. This CDR3 has 16 amino acids. The V gene's germline CDR1 is MDHEN and CDR2 SYDVKM. Trimming left V 3 bases short and J 0 bases short, with 13 bases between.

The V call is TRBV2, the J call TRBJ1-5; D perhaps matches TRBD1 (6 bases). Between the trimmed V and J ends, which lost 6 bases and 0 bases, there was a span of 9 bases. Germline CDR1 reads SNHLY; CDR2 reads FYNNEI. The length of the CDR3 is 14 residues. CDR3 sequence: CASRGTNSNQPQHF. CDR3 nucleotides: TGTGCCAGCAGGGGGACAAATAGCAATCAGCCCCAGCATTTT.

The chain has TRBV7-2 and TRBJ2-3, with 11 bases identical to TRBD2. The CDR3 runs to 17 residues. In germline, CDR1 is SGHTA, CDR2 FQGNSA. The trim removed 5 bases at V and 0 bases at J, leaving 7 bases unmatched. CDR3 in amino acids: CASSKGLAEASTDTQYF. For the CDR3, the DNA is TGTGCCAGCAGCAAGGGACTAGCGGAAGCTAGCACAGATACGCAGTATTTT.

The gene calls are TRBV11-2 and TRBJ2-7; D call uncertain. The germline gives CDR1 SGHAT, CDR2 FQNNGV. CDR3 size: 14 residues. The germline V and J ends were trimmed by 3 bases and 2 bases, with 11 bases remaining between them. Written as DNA, the CDR3 is TGTGCCAGCAGCTTCAGCGTGTCAACCTACGAGCAGTACTTC. Translated: CASSFSVSTYEQYF.

This chain connects TRBV27 to TRBJ1-5, with D possibly matching TRBD1 (6 bases). This CDR3 is 14 amino acids long. CDR1 MNHEY and CDR2 SMNVEV come from the germline V gene (reference sequence). Trimming shortened V by 10 bases and J by 0 bases, and 13 bases separated the two germline ends. DNA of the CDR3: TGTGCCACCGCTGGGGGCTATAGCAATCAGCCCCAGCATTTT. Its protein is CATAGGYSNQPQHF.

The CDR3 region is CASRGQGARYGYTF. The CDR3 coding sequence is TGCGCCAGCAGGGGACAGGGGGCGCGGTATGGCTACACCTTC. This chain joins TRBV5-1 and TRBJ1-2, with 12 positions matching TRBD1. The CDR3 sequence is 14 residues long. CDR1 SGHRS and CDR2 YFSETQ come from the germline V gene. The V gene end was trimmed by 5 bases and the J gene end by 5 bases; junction bases not matched to a gene: 4.

The chain uses TRBV12-3 or TRBV12-4 and TRBJ1-2, with a possible D match to TRBD1 (5 bases). With 7 bases removed from V and 3 bases from J, the gap between germline ends came to 12 bases. The CDR3 spans 13 residues. The CDR3 loop reads CASTMGGDYGYTF. DNA of the CDR3: TGTGCCAGCACCATGGGAGGGGACTATGGCTACACCTTC.

J is TRBJ2-1 and V is TRBV4-3; D not certain. V gave up 3 bases and J gave up 11 bases, with 14 bases separating them. The CDR3 spans 13 residues. CDR1 and CDR2 from the germline V gene are LGHNA and YSLEER. CDR3 region: CASSQNQANKQFF. In DNA, the CDR3 is TGCGCCAGCAGCCAGAATCAGGCTAATAAGCAGTTCTTC.

The chain carries TRBV4-1 and TRBJ1-1, with D possibly TRBD1 on 6 matching bases. Trimming took 5 bases from V and 6 from J, leaving 13 bases between them. CDR1 is MGHRA and CDR2 is YSYEKL in the germline V gene. There are 13 residues in the CDR3. CDR3 loop: CASSRGGLAEAFF. CDR3 sequence (DNA): TGCGCCAGCAGCAGGGGGGGCTTAGCTGAAGCTTTCTTT.

V is TRBV30 and J is TRBJ1-2, with D perhaps matching TRBD1 (5 bases). Germline CDR1 and CDR2: GTSNPN and SVGIG (reference sequence). Trimming removed 5 bases from V and 3 bases from J, with 13 bases in between. CDR3 length: 13 amino acids. The CDR3 here is CAWARRGDYGYTF. In DNA, the CDR3 is TGTGCCTGGGCCAGGAGGGGAGACTATGGCTACACCTTC.

The chain is built from TRBV7-9 and TRBJ2-3; 8 nucleotides align to TRBD2. The germline CDR1 and CDR2 sequences are SEHNR and FQNEAQ (reference sequence). The CDR3 extends over 12 amino acids. V lost 5 bases and J lost 11; bases outside the gene matches: 6. The CDR3 reads CASSHGGDKQYF. CDR3 nucleotides: TGTGCCAGCAGCCACGGGGGGGACAAGCAGTATTTT.

CDR3 DNA sequence: TGTGCCAGCAGCCGACGGGGGAGCTCCTACAATGAGCAGTTCTTC. Encoded protein: CASSRRGSSYNEQFF. The gene calls are TRBV7-3 and TRBJ2-1, with a possible D match to TRBD2 (6 bases). CDR3 size: 15 residues. The germline V gene has CDR1 SGHTA and CDR2 FQGTGA. Trimming cost V 5 bases and J 0 bases, with 11 bases left between them. The full variable domain, completed using reference TRBV7-3 and TRBJ2-1, is GAGVSQTPSNKVTEKGKYVELRCDPISGHTALYWYRQSLGQGPEFLIYFQGTGAADDSGLPNDRFFAVRPEGSVSTLKIQRTERGDSAVYLCASSRRGSSYNEQFFGPGTRLTVL.